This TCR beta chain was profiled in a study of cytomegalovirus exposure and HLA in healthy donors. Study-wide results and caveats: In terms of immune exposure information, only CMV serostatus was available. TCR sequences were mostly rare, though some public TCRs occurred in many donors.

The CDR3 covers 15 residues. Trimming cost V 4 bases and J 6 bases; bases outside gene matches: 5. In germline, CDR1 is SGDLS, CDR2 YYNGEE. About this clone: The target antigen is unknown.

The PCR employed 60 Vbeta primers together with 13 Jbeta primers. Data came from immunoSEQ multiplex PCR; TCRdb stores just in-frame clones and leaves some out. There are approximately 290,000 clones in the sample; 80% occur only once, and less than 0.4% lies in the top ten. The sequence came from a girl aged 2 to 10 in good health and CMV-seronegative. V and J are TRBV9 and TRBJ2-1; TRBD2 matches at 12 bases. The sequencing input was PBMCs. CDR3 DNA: TGTGCCAGCAGCCCGGGACTAGCGGGTTCCAATGAGCAGTTCTTC. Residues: CASSPGLAGSNEQFF.